A single sample is the source of the 27 T cell receptor beta chains below, sequenced in a study of cytomegalovirus exposure and HLA in healthy donors. PCR used 60 Vbeta primers and 13 Jbeta primers. Measured with immunoSEQ multiplex PCR; TCRdb has only the in-frame clones, and not every one. The sample carries more than 110,000 clones, more than 65% recorded once. Sequenced material: PBMCs. These receptors came from a woman in her 30s in good health and CMV-seronegative.

For this clone: In the same sample, other DNA sequences code for this CDR3. The chain carries TRBV7-2 and TRBJ2-5; 7 bases line up with TRBD2. Germline loops: CDR1 SGHTA, CDR2 FQGNSA. V lost 1 base, J lost 2 bases, and 4 bases stayed unmatched. This CDR3 spans 15 amino acids. The CDR3 loop is CASSLVASGQETQYF. The DNA for the CDR3 is TGTGCCAGCAGCTTAGTGGCTAGCGGACAAGAGACCCAGTACTTC.

The chain links TRBV28 to TRBJ1-3; D gene ambiguous. Germline V gives CDR1 MDHEN, CDR2 SYDVKM. Trimming left V 7 bases short and J 2 bases short, with 6 bases between. The CDR3 has 12 amino acids. CDR3 region: CASNSPGNTIYF. The CDR3 nucleotides read TGTGCCAGCAACAGTCCTGGAAACACCATATATTTT.

This clone was counted between two and nine times. V is TRBV11-2 and J is TRBJ2-3, with a weak D call TRBD2 (6 bases). The V and J ends lost 5 bases and 4 bases respectively, with 13 bases between them. CDR3 length: 14 residues. CDR1 is SGHAT and CDR2 is FQNNGV in the germline V gene. The CDR3 sequence is CASSLSSGADTQYF. DNA of the CDR3: TGTGCCAGCAGCCTTTCATCGGGAGCAGATACGCAGTATTTT.

Notes on this clone: Germline is not matched at one junction end, which may reflect a read error. V is TRBV28 and J is TRBJ2-1; 9 bases line up with TRBD2. The CDR3 contains 13 residues. Germline V gives CDR1 MDHEN, CDR2 SYDVKM. The CDR3 coding sequence is TGTGCCAGCAGTTTAGTCTCCAGCGGGAGGAAGATCTTC. It translates to CASSLVSSGRKIF.

This clone came up a few times. The chain uses TRBV7-8 and TRBJ1-6; 8 bases fit TRBD1. V was clipped by 4 bases and J by 7 bases; unmatched bases: 6. The CDR3 is 15 residues long. Germline CDR1 SGHVS, CDR2 FQNEAQ. For the CDR3, the DNA is TGTGCCAGCAGCTCCGACAGGGGAGGAAATTCACCCCTCCACTTT. It yields the protein CASSSDRGGNSPLHF. The full variable domain, in which reference TRBV7-8 and TRBJ1-6 provide the parts outside the CDR3, is GAGVSQSPRYKVAKRGQDVALRCDPISGHVSLFWYQQALGQGPEFLTYFQNEAQLDKSGLPSDRFFAERPEGSVSTLKIQRTQQEDSAVYLCASSSDRGGNSPLHFGNGTRLTVT.

This chain links TRBV5-1 with TRBJ2-5, with TRBD1 matching 9 bases. TRBJ2-7 matches the DNA end more closely, so the J call is doubtful. Germline V gene data show CDR1 as SGHRS and CDR2 as YFSETQ. The CDR3 spans 13 residues. The CDR3 here is CASSLRDRDEQYF. As DNA, the CDR3 is TGCGCCAGCAGCCTCCGGGACAGGGACGAGCAGTACTTC.

The chain links TRBV10-3 to TRBJ2-1; 8 bases are shared with TRBD1. CDR3 length: 20 residues. CDR1 is ENHRY and CDR2 is SYGVKD in the germline V gene. Trimming cost V 2 bases and J 0 bases; bases outside gene matches: 15. DNA of the CDR3: TGTGCCATCAGTGAGCCCAACCCGGACAGGGATATCAACTCCTACAATGAGCAGTTCTTC. It is translated as CAISEPNPDRDINSYNEQFF.

The genes are TRBV6-6 and TRBJ1-6; D might be TRBD1 (6 bases). The V and J ends lost 4 bases and 5 bases respectively, with 15 bases between them. Germline V CDR1 and CDR2: MNHNY, SVGAGI (reference sequence). The CDR3 is 16 amino acids. CDR3 protein: CASSSMDSYHNSPLHF. CDR3 sequence (DNA): TGTGCCAGCAGTTCTATGGACAGCTATCATAATTCACCCCTCCACTTT.

The gene calls are TRBV9 and TRBJ1-2, with 9 positions matching TRBD1. V trimming: 0 bases; J trimming: 7 bases; junction bases outside the gene matches: 7. The CDR3 consists of 15 residues. Germline V gene sequence: CDR1 SGDLS, CDR2 YYNGEE. The CDR3, as DNA: TGTGCCAGCAGCGTAGGACAGGGGGAATTAGGTGGCTACACCTTC. This sequence encodes CASSVGQGELGGYTF. The full variable domain, rest sourced from reference TRBV9 and TRBJ1-2, is DSGVTQTPKHLITATGQRVTLRCSPRSGDLSVYWYQQSLDQGLQFLIQYYNGEERAKGNILERFSAQQFPDLHSELNLSSLELGDSALYFCASSVGQGELGGYTFGSGTRLTVV.

The chain recombines TRBV28 with TRBJ2-1, with D perhaps TRBD2 (6 bases). The V gene's germline CDR1 is MDHEN and CDR2 SYDVKM. V was trimmed by 2 bases and J by 0 bases, leaving 11 bases between them. The CDR3 sequence is 16 residues long. The chain's CDR3 is CASSLGGLGSYNEQFF. The CDR3 DNA is TGTGCCAGCAGTTTAGGAGGGTTAGGCTCCTACAATGAGCAGTTCTTC.

This clone was seen more than once but under ten times. The chain is built from TRBV7-2 and TRBJ2-3; possibly TRBD2 for D (5 bases). V was trimmed by 0 bases and J by 5 bases, leaving 12 bases between them. The CDR3 is made up of 15 amino acids. Germline CDR1 and CDR2: SGHTA and FQGNSA. The CDR3 DNA sequence: TGTGCCAGCAGCTTAGCGATGGTGAGCGGAGATACGCAGTATTTT. Its translation: CASSLAMVSGDTQYF.

The chain uses TRBV18 and TRBJ2-2; 11 bases are a match to TRBD2. Per germline, CDR1 KGHSH and CDR2 LQKENI. The CDR3 runs to 16 residues. The trim removed 7 bases at V and 5 bases at J, leaving 9 bases unmatched. CDR3 coding DNA: TGTGCCAGCTTAACTAGCGGGGGCGACTTGACCGGGGAGCTGTTTTTT. The encoded protein is CASLTSGGDLTGELFF.

This chain links TRBV5-6 with TRBJ1-3; 9 bases are a match to TRBD1. Germline V CDR1 and CDR2: SGHDT, YYEEEE. CDR3 length: 17 amino acids. The ends lost 2 bases at V and 2 bases at J; junction bases unmatched: 8. CDR3 nucleotides: TGTGCCAGCAGCTTTGCCCTCCGGGACAGGGCTGGAAACACCATATATTTT. It specifies CASSFALRDRAGNTIYF.

The chain has TRBV30 and TRBJ1-2; possible D gene TRBD1, 5 bases. The CDR3 contains 13 residues. V lost 0 bases and J 7 bases, leaving 12 bases between the germline ends. Germline V gives CDR1 GTSNPN, CDR2 SVGIG (reference sequence). DNA for the CDR3: TGTGCCTGGAGTGTTCTACCCGGGGGTGGCTACACCTTC. Translated: CAWSVLPGGGYTF.

The V and J genes are TRBV7-2 and TRBJ2-5; the D gene is possibly TRBD1 (6 bases). The CDR3 has 15 residues. Trimming stripped 2 bases from V and 2 bases from J, with 12 bases between. CDR1 is SGHTA and CDR2 is FQGNSA in the germline V gene. CDR3 bases: TGTGCCAGCAGCTTAATGGGACACGGACAAGAGACCCAGTACTTC. Translated: CASSLMGHGQETQYF. Drawing the rest from reference TRBV7-2 and TRBJ2-5, the complete variable domain is GAGVSQSPSNKVTEKGKDVELRCDPISGHTALYWYRQSLGQGLEFLIYFQGNSAPDKSGLPSDRFSAERTGGSVSTLTIQRTQQEDSAVYLCASSLMGHGQETQYFGPGTRLLVL.

The chain has TRBV6-6 and TRBJ1-5, with 8 bases that match TRBD1. V shed 11 bases, J shed 4 bases, and the junction held 10 bases outside the gene matches. CDR3 size: 14 residues. The germline gives CDR1 MNHNY, CDR2 SVGAGI (reference sequence). This CDR3 is CAGGSRQGNQPQHF. Here the CDR3 DNA reads TGTGCCGGAGGCTCTAGACAGGGGAATCAGCCCCAGCATTTT.

The chain is built from TRBV6-5 and TRBJ1-2, with D hard to call. Trimming cost V 5 bases and J 4 bases, with 11 bases left between them. The CDR3 covers 13 residues. Germline values: CDR1 MNHEY, CDR2 SVGAGI. The CDR3 region is CASSPDTTYGYTF. Written as DNA, the CDR3 is TGTGCCAGCAGTCCTGACACCACCTATGGCTACACCTTC.

The gene calls are TRBV6-5 and TRBJ2-1; D may be TRBD2 (5 bases). This CDR3 is built from 14 residues. Germline CDR1 and CDR2: MNHEY and SVGAGI. Trimming removed 4 bases at V and 9 bases at J, with 16 bases between. The CDR3 DNA reads TGTGCCAGCAGTTCAGGACTCCACCTTGGTGAGCAGTTCTTC. Translation: CASSSGLHLGEQFF.

This chain joins TRBV28 and TRBJ1-5; D gene ambiguous. V was trimmed by 3 bases and J by 1 base, leaving 7 bases between them. Looked up from germline, CDR1 is MDHEN and CDR2 is SYDVKM. This CDR3 region has 14 residues. The DNA for the CDR3 is TGTGCCAGCAGTTTCGTGCAGAGCAATCAGCCCCAGCATTTT. This gives the protein CASSFVQSNQPQHF. Drawing the rest from reference TRBV28 and TRBJ1-5, the complete variable domain is DVKVTQSSRYLVKRTGEKVFLECVQDMDHENMFWYRQDPGLGLRLIYFSYDVKMKEKGDIPEGYSVSREKKERFSLILESASTNQTSMYLCASSFVQSNQPQHFGDGTRLSIL.

CDR3 residues: CASSLEGQGVYGYTF. The CDR3 coding sequence is TGCGCCAGCAGCTTGGAAGGACAGGGGGTCTATGGCTACACCTTC. The chain is built from TRBV5-1 and TRBJ1-2, with 10 bases aligning to TRBD1. The CDR3 covers 15 residues. In germline, CDR1 is SGHRS, CDR2 YFSETQ. Unmatched junction bases numbered 3, after V lost 0 bases and J lost 4 bases.

This chain joins TRBV5-1 and TRBJ2-5; D is possibly TRBD2 (6 bases). V lost 4 bases to trimming and J lost 0 bases, with 13 bases between them. The germline V gene has CDR1 SGHRS and CDR2 YFSETQ. CDR3 length equals 15 residues. This CDR3 reads CASSIFGGYQETQYF. Written as DNA, the CDR3 is TGCGCCAGCAGCATATTTGGGGGGTACCAAGAGACCCAGTACTTC.

The chain uses TRBV14 and TRBJ2-3, with a tentative D call TRBD2 (6 bases). With 4 bases removed from V and 1 base from J, the gap between germline ends came to 15 bases. The germline V gene has CDR1 SGHDN and CDR2 FVKESK. The CDR3 is 16 residues long. Written as DNA, the CDR3 is TGTGCCAGCAGCCGGAGGTCGGGAGTTGGCACAGATACGCAGTATTTT. The encoded protein is CASSRRSGVGTDTQYF.

This clone was detected only a few times. The chain uses TRBV6-5 and TRBJ2-1; 11 nucleotides line up with TRBD2. Trimming at V came to 6 bases and at J to 5 bases, leaving 3 bases not matched to a gene. The CDR3 is 14 amino acids. Germline V gene sequence: CDR1 MNHEY, CDR2 SVGAGI. CDR3 region: CASSPGLADNEQFF. The CDR3 DNA follows: TGTGCCAGCAGCCCGGGACTAGCGGACAATGAGCAGTTCTTC.

CDR3 coding DNA: TGTGCCAGCAGTTCGACCGCGGGGCGAAATGAAAAACTGTTTTTT. Translation gives CASSSTAGRNEKLFF. V is TRBV28 and J is TRBJ1-4, with D possibly being TRBD1 (5 bases). CDR1 is MDHEN, CDR2 SYDVKM, per germline. V was shortened by 4 bases and J by 5 bases, with 14 bases between the two germline ends. The CDR3 length is 15 residues. Using reference TRBV28 and TRBJ1-4 for the parts outside the CDR3, the full variable domain is DVKVTQSSRYLVKRTGEKVFLECVQDMDHENMFWYRQDPGLGLRLIYFSYDVKMKEKGDIPEGYSVSREKKERFSLILESASTNQTSMYLCASSSTAGRNEKLFFGSGTQLSVL.

A note on this clone: This sample also contains other DNA sequences that code for the same CDR3. The chain joins TRBV27 to TRBJ1-6; the D is unclear. V was pared by 0 bases and J by 7 bases, with 7 bases between. Looked up from germline, CDR1 is MNHEY and CDR2 is SMNVEV (reference sequence). CDR3 size: 14 residues. CDR3 loop: CASSLSRSNSPLHF. DNA for the CDR3: TGTGCCAGCAGTTTATCACGGAGCAATTCACCCCTCCACTTT.

This sequence joins TRBV29-1 and TRBJ2-3, with D maybe TRBD2 (6 bases). CDR3 size: 15 residues. The germline V gene encodes CDR1 SQVTM and CDR2 ANQGSEA. Trimming shortened V by 1 base and J by 2 bases, and 13 bases separated the two germline ends. The CDR3 reads CSVEGGAGNTDTQYF. CDR3 bases: TGCAGCGTTGAAGGCGGGGCAGGGAACACAGATACGCAGTATTTT.

The DNA for the CDR3 is TGTGCCAGCGCCAGACTAGCGGGACCCTCCTACGAGCAGTACTTC. Translated, it gives CASARLAGPSYEQYF. The rearrangement uses TRBV6-1 and TRBJ2-7, with 11 nucleotides matching TRBD2. V was pared by 8 bases and J by 0 bases, with 6 bases of the junction left unmatched. CDR3 length: 15 residues. Per the germline V gene, CDR1 is MNHNS and CDR2 is SASEGT.